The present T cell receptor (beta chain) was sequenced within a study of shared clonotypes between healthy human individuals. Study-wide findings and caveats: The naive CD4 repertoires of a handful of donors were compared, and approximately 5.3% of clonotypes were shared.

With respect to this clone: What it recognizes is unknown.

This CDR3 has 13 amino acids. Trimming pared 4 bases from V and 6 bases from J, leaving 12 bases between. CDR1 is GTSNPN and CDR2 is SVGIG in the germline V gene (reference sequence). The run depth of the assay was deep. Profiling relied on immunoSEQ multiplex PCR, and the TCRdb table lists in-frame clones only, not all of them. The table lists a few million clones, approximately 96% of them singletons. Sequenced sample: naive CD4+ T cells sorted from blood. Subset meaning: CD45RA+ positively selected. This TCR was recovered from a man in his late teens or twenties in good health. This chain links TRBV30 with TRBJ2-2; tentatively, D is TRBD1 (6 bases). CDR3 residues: CAWTGARAGELFF. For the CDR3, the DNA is TGTGCCTGGACAGGGGCCAGGGCCGGGGAGCTGTTTTTT.